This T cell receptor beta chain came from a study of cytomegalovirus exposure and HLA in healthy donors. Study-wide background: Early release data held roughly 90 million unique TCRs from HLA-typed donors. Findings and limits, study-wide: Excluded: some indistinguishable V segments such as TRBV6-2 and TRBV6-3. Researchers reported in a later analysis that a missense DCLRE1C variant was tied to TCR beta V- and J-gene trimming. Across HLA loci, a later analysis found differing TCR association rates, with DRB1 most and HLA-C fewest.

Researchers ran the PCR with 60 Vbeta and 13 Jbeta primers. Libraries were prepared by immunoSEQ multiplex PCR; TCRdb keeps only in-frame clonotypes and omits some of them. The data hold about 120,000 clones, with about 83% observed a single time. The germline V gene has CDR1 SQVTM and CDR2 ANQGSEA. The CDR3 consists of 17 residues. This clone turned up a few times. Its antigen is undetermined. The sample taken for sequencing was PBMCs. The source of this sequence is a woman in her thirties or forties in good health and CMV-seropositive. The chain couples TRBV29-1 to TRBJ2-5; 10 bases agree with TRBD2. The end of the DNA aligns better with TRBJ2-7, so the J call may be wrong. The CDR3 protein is CSVEGSGGPYLHYEQYF. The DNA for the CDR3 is TGCAGCGTTGAAGGTAGCGGGGGGCCCTATCTCCACTACGAGCAGTACTTC.